This T cell receptor (beta chain) was identified during a study of blood T cell repertoires in COVID-19. On the study more broadly: Sites across the United States, Italy and Spain contributed samples from acute and convalescent COVID-19. PBMCs, B-cell-depleted T cells, or T cells were the source of the cDNA or gDNA that made up the material.

Assignments of participants to cohorts depended upon their own reported clinical history. Two negative PCRs, clearance, or symptom resolution had been documented for recovered Cohort 3 donors. The data were produced by immunoSEQ multiplex PCR, yet TCRdb's version contains in-frame clones alone and is incomplete. Here the sample spans roughly 160,000 clones, under 90% being singletons. Germline-derived CDR1 and CDR2 are LNHDA and SQIVND (reference sequence). This CDR3 contains 14 residues. Trimming at V came to 5 bases and at J to 9 bases, leaving 9 bases not matched to a gene. Sequencing input: PBMCs or T cells enriched from blood (not recorded which). The chain couples TRBV19 to TRBJ2-1, with 8 bases lining up with TRBD1. The TCR was taken from a man aged 50 to 59 who had recovered from COVID-19. CDR3 region: CASSLTTGVVEQFF. The CDR3 bases are TGTGCCAGTAGTTTAACGACAGGGGTGGTTGAGCAGTTCTTC.